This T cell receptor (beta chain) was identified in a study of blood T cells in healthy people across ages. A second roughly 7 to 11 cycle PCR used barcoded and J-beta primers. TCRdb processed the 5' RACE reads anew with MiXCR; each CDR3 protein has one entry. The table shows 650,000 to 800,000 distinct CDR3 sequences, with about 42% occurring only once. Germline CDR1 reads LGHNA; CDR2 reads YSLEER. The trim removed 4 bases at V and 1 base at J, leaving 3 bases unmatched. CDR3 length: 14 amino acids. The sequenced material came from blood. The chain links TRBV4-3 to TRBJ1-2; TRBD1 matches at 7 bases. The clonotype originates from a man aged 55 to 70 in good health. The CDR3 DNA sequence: TGCGCCAGCAGCCCAGGACAGGTTAACTATGGCTACACCTTC. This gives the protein CASSPGQVNYGYTF.